Sequencing of this TCR beta chain was carried out in a study of cytomegalovirus exposure and HLA in healthy donors (dated by TCRdb to about 2017). In terms of the full investigation: According to an earlier analysis of around 600 of the donors, about 179 million T cells yielded roughly 100 million unique TCR beta sequences and about 300 Gb of sequence data. Every discovery cohort repertoire had been produced on one sequencing platform. Of the roughly 390 genotyped donors, roughly 80% were placed in the genetic ancestry cluster associated with self-reported Caucasian donors. To predict cytomegalovirus infection status, the study combined high-throughput TCR immunosequencing, statistical association of individual TCRs with disease status, and machine learning. Because of strong linkage in the cohort, roughly five DR-DQ haplotypes were treated as single units for association and clustering. In an earlier analysis of 550 to 700 of the donors, high-throughput TCR beta sequencing was used to judge whether each TCR beta V gene segment behaved as functional or pseudogenic. A later analysis re-analyzed previously published TCR beta repertoires from hundreds of donors and added high-resolution HLA genotyping to study TCR occurrence patterns. The study profiled the T cell repertoires of 666 subjects by immunosequencing and related them to cytomegalovirus serostatus. The study was designed to test whether signatures of past pathogen exposure could be identified by cataloging public T cell receptors. Approximately 300 gigabases of sequencing data and 91 million or so unique TCR sequences made up an early release that covered nearly 650 HLA-typed donors. Across 398 genotyped donors of the cohort, an average of roughly 230,000 unique TCR beta nucleotide sequences per donor were sequenced, and around 20% of those sequences were non-productive. Donor age, sex, ethnicity and CMV serostatus were compiled together with the repertoire data. The later analysis used no new phenotypic data to find candidate immune exposures, relying instead on TCR beta sequences and their occurrence across donors. Class I and class II HLA loci were covered by the typing at four-digit resolution. The number of typed donors differed by locus: 629-630 for A, B, C, DRB1 and DQB1; some 500 for DQA1; around 580 for DPA1; and some 470 for DPB1. A later genetic analysis used genome-wide SNP genotypes for about 65% of the roughly 670 donors, treating that subset as a discovery cohort. Along with the approximately 600-subject first cohort, a separate validation cohort of over a hundred different subjects was used.

In the case of this clone: The clone's antigen remains unknown. The record has no base qualities; no much larger clone is one base away.

For this chain, trimming is 8 bases at the V end and 6 bases at the J end, and the number of junction bases without a gene match is 14. In the germline V gene, CDR1 corresponds to MGHRA and CDR2 to YSYEKL. The CDR3 has 15 amino acids, counting the end cysteine and phenylalanine. The sequence is cut down to CDR3 DNA, 45 bases in frame from base 1. The cohort consisted of hundreds of healthy bone marrow donors. All cohort members were sampled while nominally healthy, although unrecorded immune exposures were likely present. The donor was CMV seronegative and belonged to the group of 350 or so seronegative cohort members. A peripheral blood sample was collected from each donor, and TCR beta sequencing was performed on peripheral blood mononuclear cells. The Qiagen DNeasy Blood Extraction Kit was used to extract genomic DNA from the blood cell samples. The receptor library was made with the immunoSEQ multiplex PCR assay. A mixture of 60 forward primers for TCR Vbeta segments and 13 reverse primers for TCR Jbeta segments was used in the multiplex PCR. A multiplex PCR assay on genomic DNA amplified the CDR3 region of rearranged TCR beta genes. The amplified TCR beta libraries were sequenced on the Illumina HiSeq System as 87-base-pair reads. The paper's processing steps were these. In a later analysis, tens of millions of unique TCR beta chains were counted across the 500 to 850 repertoires, and roughly 10 million of these chains were shared by at least two donors. Raw reads were error-corrected and collapsed into unique sequences by a nearest-neighbor algorithm in which closely related sequences were merged to remove PCR and sequencing errors. Alignment of CDR3 sequences to IMGT reference sequences was used to assign V, D and J gene segments. For a sequence to be retained, a match of at least six nucleotides to both a V gene segment and a J gene segment was required. Rearrangements were classified as productive when the CDR3 lacked stop codons and remained in frame with V and J, and all other rearrangements were classified as non-productive. Following IMGT convention, CDR3 was defined as the stretch from the second conserved V-encoded cysteine to the conserved J-encoded phenylalanine. In an earlier analysis of more than 550 of the donors, sequences lacking an unambiguous match to a single V gene segment were excluded. In an earlier analysis of some 590 of the donors, V segments were called functional above 56.7% productive rearrangements and were called segregating when the between-donor standard deviation exceeded 5%. A statistical classification framework was built for diagnosing cytomegalovirus status from the catalog of TCR beta chain sequences. In a later analysis, V and J genes were assigned by comparing TCR nucleotide sequences against IMGT/GENE-DB human TR gene sequences. Using the TCRdist pipeline, a later analysis assigned CDR3 sequences along with most-parsimonious VDJ recombination scenarios. A later analysis defined each TCR beta chain by its CDR3 amino acid sequence plus V-gene family, and excluded reads lacking a unique V-gene family. A later analysis removed several hundred highly shared, low-generation-probability nucleotide sequences to deal with suspected cross-contamination and a sequencing artifact. In a later analysis, a clonal expansion index for each public chain was calculated from normalized within-repertoire ranks of inferred template counts. In a later analysis, generation probabilities were computed using a VDJ recombination model fitted to out-of-frame rearrangements, and the results were checked against IGoR. In a later analysis, TCR-TCR, TCR-HLA and TCR-CMV co-occurrence was scored with hypergeometric tests, and a repertoire-size bias correction was applied to TCR pairs. To estimate false discovery rates, a later analysis permuted the HLA or CMV assignments 20 times. A later analysis grouped co-occurring TCRs with DBSCAN, adding TCRdist sequence similarity when clustering within HLA-allele-positive subsets. For co-occurrence clustering, repertoires with fewer than 30,000 or more than 120,000 public chains were excluded, along with about five repertoires with anomalous nucleotide sharing. The table comes from immuneACCESS by way of TCRdb, which keeps in-frame sequences with V and J called. Part of the clones is missing from these tables; in studies checked, under half for an unresolved V gene and the rest for unknown reasons. V, J and clone size are taken as reported in that table, and D and trimming were inferred from the DNA itself. Counted in this sample were some 120,000 clones; under 85% of them appeared once. In total, the top ten clones hold 1.6% of the sample.

What the work shows at the level of the full study, not this receptor alone: A later analysis found that most CMV-associated TCR beta chains appeared HLA-restricted, with HLA associations seemingly driven largely by CMV exposure. A later genetic analysis associated a missense DCLRE1C variant with V-gene and J-gene trimming of TCR beta chains, and an independent cohort replicated the association. In a later analysis, several top co-occurrence clusters were reported to appear linked to parvovirus B19, influenza, CMV and Epstein-Barr virus. A group of highly shared sequence variants was considered likely to be a technical artifact of the sequencing pipeline. In vitro tests confirmed that three of the cytomegalovirus-associated TCR beta chains recognize cytomegalovirus antigens. The only immune exposure information available for the cohort was CMV serostatus. Compared with equally common non-associated chains, HLA-associated TCR beta chains in a later analysis were more clonally expanded and had lower generation probabilities. Roughly 15 rarely observed V segments, including chromosome 9 orphons, were excluded from the earlier analysis of some 590 of the donors because counts were too low. While some public TCRs were present in many individuals, most TCR sequences turned up only very rarely across donors. The presence/absence analyses assumed that sequencing depth was roughly uniform across donors, and that assumption may not be true. When HLA alleles, especially DR and DQ, strongly co-occurred, TCR associations were difficult to assign to individual alleles. Some IMGT-functional V segments, including TRBV6-2 and TRBV6-3, could not be distinguished by the 87-base-pair reads and were therefore excluded. HLA typing was unavailable for some donors at each locus, so association tests used only the typed subset. Correlated functional status among segregating V segments might reflect linkage disequilibrium, but an unknown experimental factor could not be ruled out. In this cohort, only TCR beta chains were sequenced, and detectable features were limited by the absence of alpha or paired-chain data. The authors suggested that the approach could potentially be extended to other disease states and immunological phenotypes. Broadly in line with IMGT annotations, most TCR beta V segments showed up in productive rearrangements about 87% or about 30% of the time in an earlier analysis of about 500 of the donors. Compared with the approximately 670-donor mean, donors in an Asian-associated ancestry cluster had fewer N-insertions in productive TCRs, according to a later genetic analysis. A further reported finding was that TCR beta sequences accurately predicted the HLA-A and HLA-B alleles for most subjects in the first cohort. Cytomegalovirus status was reported to be diagnosed by the classifier with high specificity and sensitivity in both the original and validation cohorts. In the study, around 150 TCR beta chains were listed as associated with cytomegalovirus. In a later analysis, the rate of TCR association differed among HLA loci, with DRB1 alleles having the most associated TCRs and HLA-C alleles having the fewest. At a false discovery rate of 0.05, a later analysis linked fewer than 20,000 TCR beta sequences to specific HLA alleles.

The chain joins TRBV4-1 to TRBJ2-7; 9 central nucleotides agree with TRBD1. The sequenced material came from PBMCs. The TCR was taken from a woman in her late teens or twenties in good health and CMV-seronegative. The DNA is TGCGCCAGCGGCGTCTCGGGACAGGGAAAAAGCGAGCAGTACTTC. It translates to CASGVSGQGKSEQYF.